Given below is one T cell receptor beta chain in context. Its antigen specificity is not known. The input lacks base qualities; no much larger clone sits a single base away. TCRbeta CDR3 regions were amplified from genomic DNA using the immunoSEQ Assay, a bias-controlled multiplex PCR. The authors' pipeline ran thus. Nucleated cell counts per sample were estimated from amplification of reference gene primers within the assay. To quantify the absolute abundance of each unique TCRbeta CDR3 rearrangement, sequence reads were collapsed and filtered. For each sample, productive Simpson clonality was calculated as the square root of Simpson's diversity index over productive rearrangements. TCRdb carries this immuneACCESS record with in-frame sequences only. Its versions omit some clonotypes, under half of them owing to an unresolved V gene in the studies checked, with the rest unexplained. The V and J calls and clone size were taken over from that table, and D and trimming were inferred from the DNA. This sample holds about 170,000 clones; 84% were observed only once. The ten biggest clones cover approximately 2.6% of the sample.

The data were taken from a study of blood T cell repertoires in COVID-19 (dated by TCRdb to 2018 to 2020). With regard to the full study: The collaborator samples originated in the United States, Italy and Spain and spanned the acute and convalescent phases of COVID-19. The prospective study material was composed of cDNA or gDNA derived from T cells, B-cell-depleted T cells, or PBMCs. Subjects who had been exposed to COVID-19, were actively infected with it, or had recovered from it provided the deeply sampled blood TCRbeta repertoires that made up the dataset. The repertoires were made available in a free public database intended to serve as a resource for research on the immune response to SARS-CoV-2. Samples were obtained from the ongoing ImmuneRACE study (first 160 participants) and from about 1,300 subjects provided by 6 global collaborators. Nearly every sample came with metadata listing a de-identified subject ID, COVID-19 status, age in years and sex. Where HLA class I and class II types were available, the types were taken from metadata supplied by the sample provider, not from assay-based typing.

As encoded in the germline V gene (reference sequence), CDR1 is LNHDA while CDR2 is SQIVND. The CDR3 contains 18 residues, cysteine and phenylalanine counted. The read is trimmed to its CDR3 DNA, 54 bases read in frame from base 1. Here V drops 1 base and J drops 4 bases, and the junction holds 7 bases not matched to any gene. One collaborating source in Seattle enrolled patients while the patients were actively infected and followed the patients over time throughout the course of disease. Collaborating institutions collected whole blood in K2EDTA tubes following their own protocols. Collaborator samples were shipped for TCRbeta analysis as frozen whole blood, isolated PBMCs, or DNA extracted from either sample type. Summary of the overall study and its limitations: The quantity of clinical and demographic metadata differed by source and by participant and was supplied without curation.

The receptor was isolated from an elderly woman with COVID-19, enrolled during active disease. The sequenced sample was peripheral blood. In this chain, TRBV19 is recombined with TRBJ2-2, and 12 junction bases match TRBD2. The nucleotide sequence is TGTGCCAGTAGTATAGGTTGGACTAGCGGGAAGGGCACCGGGGAGCTGTTTTTT. This translates into CASSIGWTSGKGTGELFF.